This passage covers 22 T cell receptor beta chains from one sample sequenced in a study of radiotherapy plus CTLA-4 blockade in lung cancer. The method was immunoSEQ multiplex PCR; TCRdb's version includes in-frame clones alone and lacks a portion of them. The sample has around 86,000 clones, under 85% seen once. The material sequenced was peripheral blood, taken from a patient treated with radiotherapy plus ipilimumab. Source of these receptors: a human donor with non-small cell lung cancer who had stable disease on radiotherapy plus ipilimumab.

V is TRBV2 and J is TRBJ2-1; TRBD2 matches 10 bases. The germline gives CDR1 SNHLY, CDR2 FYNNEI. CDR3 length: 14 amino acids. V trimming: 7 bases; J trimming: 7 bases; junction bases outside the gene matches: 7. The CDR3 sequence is CASISLAGDNEQFF. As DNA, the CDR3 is TGTGCCAGCATATCGCTAGCGGGAGATAATGAGCAGTTCTTC.

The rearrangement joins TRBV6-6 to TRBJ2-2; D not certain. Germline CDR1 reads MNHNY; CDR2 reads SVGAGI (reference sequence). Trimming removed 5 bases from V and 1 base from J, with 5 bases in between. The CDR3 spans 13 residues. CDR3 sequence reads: CASSPKNTGELFF. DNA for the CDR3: TGTGCCAGCAGTCCTAAGAACACCGGGGAGCTGTTTTTT.

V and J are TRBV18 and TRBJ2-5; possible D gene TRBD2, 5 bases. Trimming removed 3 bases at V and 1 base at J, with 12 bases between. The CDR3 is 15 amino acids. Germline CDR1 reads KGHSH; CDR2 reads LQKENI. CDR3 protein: CASSPLGSLQETQYF. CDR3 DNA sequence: TGTGCCAGCTCACCTTTGGGGAGCCTCCAAGAGACCCAGTACTTC.

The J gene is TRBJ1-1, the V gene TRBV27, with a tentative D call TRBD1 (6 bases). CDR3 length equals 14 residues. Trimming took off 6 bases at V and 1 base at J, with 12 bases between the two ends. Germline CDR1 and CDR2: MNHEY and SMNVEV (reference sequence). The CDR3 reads CASSSGQTNTEAFF. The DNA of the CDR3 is TGTGCCAGCAGCTCCGGACAGACGAACACTGAAGCTTTCTTT.

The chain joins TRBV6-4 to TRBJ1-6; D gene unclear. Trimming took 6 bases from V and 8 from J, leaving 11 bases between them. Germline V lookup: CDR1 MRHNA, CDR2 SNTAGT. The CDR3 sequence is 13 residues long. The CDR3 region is CASREALDSPLHF. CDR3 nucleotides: TGTGCCAGCAGAGAGGCTCTCGATTCACCCCTCCACTTT.

The CDR3 sequence is CASSEEVGASKPQHF. For the CDR3, the DNA is TGTGCCAGCAGTGAAGAGGTCGGGGCCTCAAAGCCCCAGCATTTT. V usage is TRBV6-1 and J usage is TRBJ1-5; D is possibly TRBD1 (5 bases). Trimming cost V 1 base and J 8 bases, with 15 bases left between them. This CDR3 has 15 amino acids. Per the germline V gene, CDR1 is MNHNS and CDR2 is SASEGT.

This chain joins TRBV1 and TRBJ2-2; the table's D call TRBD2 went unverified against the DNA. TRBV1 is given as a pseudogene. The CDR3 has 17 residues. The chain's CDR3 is CTSSQESLAGVPGELFF. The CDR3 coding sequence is TGCACCAGCAGCCAAGAAAGTTTAGCGGGGGTCCCCGGGGAGCTGTTTTTT.

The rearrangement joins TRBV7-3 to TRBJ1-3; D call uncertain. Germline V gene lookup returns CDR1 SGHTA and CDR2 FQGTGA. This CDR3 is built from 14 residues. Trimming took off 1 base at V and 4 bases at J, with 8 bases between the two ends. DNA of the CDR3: TGTGCCAGCAGCTTAAGCGGTAGAGGAAACACCATATATTTT. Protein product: CASSLSGRGNTIYF. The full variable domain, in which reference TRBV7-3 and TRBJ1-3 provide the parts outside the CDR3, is GAGVSQTPSNKVTEKGKYVELRCDPISGHTALYWYRQSLGQGPEFLIYFQGTGAADDSGLPNDRFFAVRPEGSVSTLKIQRTERGDSAVYLCASSLSGRGNTIYFGEGSWLTVV.

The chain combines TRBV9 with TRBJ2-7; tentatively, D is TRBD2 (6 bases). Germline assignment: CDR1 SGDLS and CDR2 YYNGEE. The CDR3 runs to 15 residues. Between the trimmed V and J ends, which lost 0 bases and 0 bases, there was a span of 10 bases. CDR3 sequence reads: CASSVEGGFSYEQYF. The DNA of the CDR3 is TGTGCCAGCAGCGTAGAAGGAGGGTTCTCCTACGAGCAGTACTTC.

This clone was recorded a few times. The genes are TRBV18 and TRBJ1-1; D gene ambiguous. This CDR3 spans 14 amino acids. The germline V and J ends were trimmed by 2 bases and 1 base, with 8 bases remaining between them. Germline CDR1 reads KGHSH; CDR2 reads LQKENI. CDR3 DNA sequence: TGTGCCAGCTCACCAGACCACGGGAACACTGAAGCTTTCTTT. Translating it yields CASSPDHGNTEAFF.

CDR3 region: CASSDGSRYEQYF. CDR3 bases: TGTGCCAGCAGTGACGGGAGTAGATACGAGCAGTACTTC. V gene TRBV6-4 combines with J gene TRBJ2-7, with D tentatively TRBD2 (5 bases). This CDR3 contains 13 residues. The germline V gene has CDR1 MRHNA and CDR2 SNTAGT. The V and J ends lost 2 bases and 4 bases respectively, with 9 bases between them.

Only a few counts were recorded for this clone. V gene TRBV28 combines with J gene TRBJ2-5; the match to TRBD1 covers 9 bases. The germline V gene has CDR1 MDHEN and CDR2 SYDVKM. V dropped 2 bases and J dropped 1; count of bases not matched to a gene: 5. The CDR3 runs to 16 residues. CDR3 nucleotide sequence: TGTGCCAGCAGTTTAGGAGAGACAGGGGGCCAAGAGACCCAGTACTTC. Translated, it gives CASSLGETGGQETQYF.

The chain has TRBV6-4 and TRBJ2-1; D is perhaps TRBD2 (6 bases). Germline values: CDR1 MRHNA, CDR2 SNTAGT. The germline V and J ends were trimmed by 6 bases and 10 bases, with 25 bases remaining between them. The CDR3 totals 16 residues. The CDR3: CASRYSTSPYLSEQFF. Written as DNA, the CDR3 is TGTGCCAGCAGATACTCCACTAGCCCTTATCTCTCGGAGCAGTTCTTC.

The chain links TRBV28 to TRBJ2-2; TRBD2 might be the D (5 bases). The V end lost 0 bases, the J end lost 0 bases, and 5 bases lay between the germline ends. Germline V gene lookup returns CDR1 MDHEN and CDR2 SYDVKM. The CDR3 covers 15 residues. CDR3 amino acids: CASSLWGANTGELFF. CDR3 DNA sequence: TGTGCCAGCAGTTTATGGGGAGCGAACACCGGGGAGCTGTTTTTT.

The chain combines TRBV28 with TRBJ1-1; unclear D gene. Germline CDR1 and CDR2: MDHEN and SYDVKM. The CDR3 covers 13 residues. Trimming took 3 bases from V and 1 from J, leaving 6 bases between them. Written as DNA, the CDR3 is TGTGCCAGCAGTTTTATGGAGAACACTGAAGCTTTCTTT. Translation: CASSFMENTEAFF.

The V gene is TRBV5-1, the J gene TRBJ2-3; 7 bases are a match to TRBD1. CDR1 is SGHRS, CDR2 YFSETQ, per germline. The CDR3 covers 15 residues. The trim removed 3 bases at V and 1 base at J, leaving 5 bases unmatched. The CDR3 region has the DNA TGCGCCAGCAGCTCCAGACAGGGAGGCACAGATACGCAGTATTTT. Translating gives CASSSRQGGTDTQYF.

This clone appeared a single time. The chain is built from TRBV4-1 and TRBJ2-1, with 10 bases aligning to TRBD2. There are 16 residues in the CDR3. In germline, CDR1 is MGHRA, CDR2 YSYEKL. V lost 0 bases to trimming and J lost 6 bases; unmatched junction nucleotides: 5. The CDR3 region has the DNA TGCGCCAGCAGCCAAGAAGAAGCGGGGGGGCGCAATGAGCAGTTCTTC. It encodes CASSQEEAGGRNEQFF.

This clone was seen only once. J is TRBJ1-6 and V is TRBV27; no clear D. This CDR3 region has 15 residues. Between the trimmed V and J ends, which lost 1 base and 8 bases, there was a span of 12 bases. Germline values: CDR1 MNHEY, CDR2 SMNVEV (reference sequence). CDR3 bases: TGTGCCAGCAGTTTATTCTTGGTCCGGGATTCACCCCTCCACTTT. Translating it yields CASSLFLVRDSPLHF.

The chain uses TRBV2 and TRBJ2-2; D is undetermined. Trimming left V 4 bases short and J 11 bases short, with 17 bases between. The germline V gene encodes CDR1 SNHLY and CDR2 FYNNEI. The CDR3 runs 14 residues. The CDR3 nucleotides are TGTGCCAGCAGTGTGTCCGACCTTGTCTTCGAGCTGTTTTTT. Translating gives CASSVSDLVFELFF. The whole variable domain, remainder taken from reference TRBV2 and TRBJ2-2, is EPEVTQTPSHQVTQMGQEVILRCVPISNHLYFYWYRQILGQKVEFLVSFYNNEISEKSEIFDDQFSVERPDGSNFTLKIRSTKLEDSAMYFCASSVSDLVFELFFGEGSRLTVL.

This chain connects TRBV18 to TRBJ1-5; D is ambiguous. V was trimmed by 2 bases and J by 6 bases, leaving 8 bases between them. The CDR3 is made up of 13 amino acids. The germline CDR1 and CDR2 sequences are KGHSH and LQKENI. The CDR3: CASSPVGPQPQHF. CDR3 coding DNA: TGTGCCAGCTCACCAGTAGGTCCTCAGCCCCAGCATTTT.

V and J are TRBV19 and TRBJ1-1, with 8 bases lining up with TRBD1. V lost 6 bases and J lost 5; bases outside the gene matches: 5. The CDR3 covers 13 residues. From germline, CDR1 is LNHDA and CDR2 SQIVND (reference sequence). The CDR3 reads CASRGRGQTEAFF. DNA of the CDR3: TGTGCCAGTAGGGGCAGGGGGCAAACTGAAGCTTTCTTT.

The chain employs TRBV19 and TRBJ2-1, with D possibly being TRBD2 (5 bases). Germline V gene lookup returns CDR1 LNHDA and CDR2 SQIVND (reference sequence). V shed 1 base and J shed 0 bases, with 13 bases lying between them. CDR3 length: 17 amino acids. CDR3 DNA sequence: TGTGCCAGTAGTATAGGACTACCGGGGAGCTCCTACAATGAGCAGTTCTTC. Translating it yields CASSIGLPGSSYNEQFF.